This T cell receptor beta chain was found in a study of blood T cell repertoires in COVID-19. Study-level background: Samples of COVID-19 (acute and convalescent) were obtained from the United States, Italy and Spain.

Here immunoSEQ multiplex PCR was the method, and the copy in TCRdb shows in-frame clones only, minus some. Counted here are around 94,000 clones, roughly 80% occurring once; the ten biggest clones make up around 3.7%. This CDR3 has 15 residues. CDR1 is SGDLS and CDR2 is YYNGEE in the germline V gene. The germline V and J ends were trimmed by 0 bases and 3 bases, with 11 bases remaining between them. The chain couples TRBV9 to TRBJ2-3, with D perhaps matching TRBD1 (6 bases). The sample comprised peripheral blood. The clonotype originates from a man between 50 and 59 years old with acute or convalescent COVID-19. CDR3: CASSVDGGGTDTQYF. The DNA of the CDR3 is TGTGCCAGCAGCGTAGATGGGGGCGGGACAGATACGCAGTATTTT.